This TCR beta chain was identified in a study of cytomegalovirus exposure and HLA in healthy donors. Primers for the PCR totalled 60 Vbeta and 13 Jbeta. Sequenced by immunoSEQ multiplex PCR; TCRdb stores in-frame clones only, minus some. Of 80,000 to 100,000 clones listed, roughly four fifths are singletons. Whole-study results and caveats: What a later analysis reportedly showed was that an Asian-associated ancestry cluster had fewer N-insertions than the 666-donor mean. Relative to equally common others, HLA-associated TCR beta chains showed greater clonal expansion in a later analysis.

CDR3 length: 15 residues. The V and J ends lost 6 bases and 7 bases, in that order; junction bases with no gene match: 7. Germline V gene lookup returns CDR1 MNHNS and CDR2 SASEGT. The table lists this clone with a few counts. Its antigen is unidentified. The source material was PBMCs. The receptor was isolated from a man in his forties in good health and CMV-seronegative. The rearrangement joins TRBV6-1 to TRBJ1-4; the match to TRBD1 covers 11 bases. CDR3 bases: TGTGCCAGCAGAACGGGACAGGGGGTCGCTGAAAAACTGTTTTTT. Residues: CASRTGQGVAEKLFF.